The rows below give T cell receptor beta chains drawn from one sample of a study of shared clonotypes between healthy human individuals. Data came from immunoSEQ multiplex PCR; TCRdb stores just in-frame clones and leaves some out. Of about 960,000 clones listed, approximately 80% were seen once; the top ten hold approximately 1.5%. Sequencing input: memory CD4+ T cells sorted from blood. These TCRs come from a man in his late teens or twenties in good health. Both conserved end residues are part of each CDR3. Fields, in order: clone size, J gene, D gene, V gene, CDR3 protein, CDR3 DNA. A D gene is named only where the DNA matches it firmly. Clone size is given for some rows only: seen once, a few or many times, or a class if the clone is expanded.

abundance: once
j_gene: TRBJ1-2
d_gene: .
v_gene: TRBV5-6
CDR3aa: CASSLPGNYGYTF
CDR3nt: TGTGCCAGCAGCTTGCCGGGGAACTATGGCTACACCTTC

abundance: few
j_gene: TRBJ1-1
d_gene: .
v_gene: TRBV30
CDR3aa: CAWSVMKVLPNTEAFF
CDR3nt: TGTGCCTGGAGTGTAATGAAAGTCCTCCCCAACACTGAAGCTTTCTTT

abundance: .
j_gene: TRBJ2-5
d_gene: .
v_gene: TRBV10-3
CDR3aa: CAISESQRETQYF
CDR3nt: TGTGCCATCAGTGAGTCGCAGCGGGAGACCCAGTACTTC

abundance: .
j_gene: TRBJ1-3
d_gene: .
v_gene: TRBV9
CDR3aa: CASSPLGDFSGNTIYF
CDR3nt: TGTGCCAGCAGCCCATTGGGGGATTTCTCTGGAAACACCATATATTTT

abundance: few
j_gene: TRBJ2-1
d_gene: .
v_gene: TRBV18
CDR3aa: CASSPGGVVNNEQFF
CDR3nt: TGTGCCAGCTCACCGGGCGGGGTAGTAAACAATGAGCAGTTCTTC

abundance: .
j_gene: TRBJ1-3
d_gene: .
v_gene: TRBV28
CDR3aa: CATYGGLGNTIYF
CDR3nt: TGTGCCACCTATGGGGGACTTGGAAACACCATATATTTT

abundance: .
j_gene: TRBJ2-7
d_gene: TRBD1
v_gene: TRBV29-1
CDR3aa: CSVKTGDSYEQYF
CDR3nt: TGCAGCGTTAAGACAGGGGACTCCTACGAGCAGTACTTC

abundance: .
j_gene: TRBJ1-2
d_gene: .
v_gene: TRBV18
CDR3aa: CASSPPGQNYGYTF
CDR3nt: TGTGCCAGCTCACCACCTGGACAGAACTATGGCTACACCTTC

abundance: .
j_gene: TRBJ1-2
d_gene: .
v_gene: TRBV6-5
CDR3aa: CASSHREVGGYTF
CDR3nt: TGTGCCAGCAGCCACAGGGAGGTTGGGGGCTACACCTTC

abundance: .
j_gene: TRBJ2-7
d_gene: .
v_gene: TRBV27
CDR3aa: CASSRFTGLEVEQYF
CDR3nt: TGTGCCAGCAGTCGATTTACAGGGTTAGAGGTCGAGCAGTACTTC

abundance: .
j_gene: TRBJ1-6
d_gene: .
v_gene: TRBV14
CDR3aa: CASSQDKGSAYNSPLHF
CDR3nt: TGTGCCAGCAGCCAAGATAAGGGGAGCGCCTATAATTCACCCCTCCACTTT

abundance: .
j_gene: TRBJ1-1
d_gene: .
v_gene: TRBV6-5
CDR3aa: CASSLSGTNTEAFF
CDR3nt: TGTGCCAGCAGTTTGTCCGGGACCAACACTGAAGCTTTCTTT

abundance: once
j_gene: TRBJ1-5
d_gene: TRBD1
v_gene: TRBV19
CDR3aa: CASSMGRGLNQPQHF
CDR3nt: TGTGCCAGTAGTATGGGTAGGGGGCTAAATCAGCCCCAGCATTTT

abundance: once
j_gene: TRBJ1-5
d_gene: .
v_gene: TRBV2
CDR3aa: CASSQGLGNQPQHF
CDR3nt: TGTGCCAGCAGTCAGGGTTTGGGGAATCAGCCCCAGCATTTT

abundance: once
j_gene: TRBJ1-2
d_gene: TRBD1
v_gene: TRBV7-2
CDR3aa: CASSLDRGSHGYTF
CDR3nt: TGTGCCAGCAGCTTGGACAGGGGTAGCCATGGCTACACCTTC

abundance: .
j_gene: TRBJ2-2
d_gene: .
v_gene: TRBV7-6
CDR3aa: CASSPMTIRTGELFF
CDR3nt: TGTGCCAGCAGCCCGATGACTATCCGCACCGGGGAGCTGTTTTTT

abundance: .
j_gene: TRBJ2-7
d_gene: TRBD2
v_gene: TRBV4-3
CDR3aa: CASSHLKVREVYEQYF
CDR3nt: TGCGCCAGCAGCCACCTCAAGGTCCGGGAGGTTTACGAGCAGTACTTC

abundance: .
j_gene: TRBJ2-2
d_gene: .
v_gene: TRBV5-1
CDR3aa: CASSLREGGELFF
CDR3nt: TGCGCCAGCAGCTTACGGGAAGGCGGGGAGCTGTTTTTT

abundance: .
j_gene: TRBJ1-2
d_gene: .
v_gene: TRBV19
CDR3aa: CASTPFGISRAYGYTF
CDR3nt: TGTGCCAGTACCCCTTTCGGGATAAGTAGAGCCTATGGCTACACCTTC

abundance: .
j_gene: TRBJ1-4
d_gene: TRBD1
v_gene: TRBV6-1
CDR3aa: CASSLTGTGSEKLFF
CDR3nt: TGTGCCAGCAGCCTGACCGGGACAGGGTCTGAAAAACTGTTTTTT

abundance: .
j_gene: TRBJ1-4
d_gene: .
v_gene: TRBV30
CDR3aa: CAWSPRSEKLFF
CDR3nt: TGTGCCTGGAGTCCCCGGTCGGAAAAACTGTTTTTT

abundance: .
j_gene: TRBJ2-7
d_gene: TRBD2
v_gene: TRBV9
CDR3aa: CASSERASGSYEQYF
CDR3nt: TGTGCCAGCAGCGAGCGGGCTAGCGGGAGCTACGAGCAGTACTTC

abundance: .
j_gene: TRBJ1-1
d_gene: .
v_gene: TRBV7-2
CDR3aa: CASSSQRNTEAFF
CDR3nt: TGTGCCAGCAGCAGCCAGAGGAACACTGAAGCTTTCTTT

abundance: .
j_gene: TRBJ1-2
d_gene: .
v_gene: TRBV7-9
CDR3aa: CASSLSQGNYGYTF
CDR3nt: TGTGCCAGCAGCCTCTCGCAGGGAAACTATGGCTACACCTTC

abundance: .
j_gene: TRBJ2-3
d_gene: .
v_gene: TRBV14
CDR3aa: CASSQSIDTQYF
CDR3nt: TGTGCCAGCAGCCAATCTATTGATACGCAGTATTTT

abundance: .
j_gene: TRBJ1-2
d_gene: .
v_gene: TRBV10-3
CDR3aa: CAISVGTVYGYTF
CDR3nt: TGTGCCATCAGTGTCGGGACGGTCTATGGCTACACCTTC

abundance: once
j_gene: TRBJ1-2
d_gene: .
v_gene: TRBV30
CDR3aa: CAGTRDTNYGYTF
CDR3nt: TGTGCCGGCACCCGGGACACTAACTATGGCTACACCTTC

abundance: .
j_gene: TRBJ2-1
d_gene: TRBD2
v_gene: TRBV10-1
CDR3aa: CASSDGGAMRQFF
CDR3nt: TGCGCCAGCAGTGACGGGGGGGCAATGAGGCAGTTCTTC

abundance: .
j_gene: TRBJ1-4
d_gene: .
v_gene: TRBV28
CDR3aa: CASTHLLGDFEKLFF
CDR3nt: TGTGCCAGCACCCACCTCTTGGGGGACTTCGAAAAACTGTTTTTT

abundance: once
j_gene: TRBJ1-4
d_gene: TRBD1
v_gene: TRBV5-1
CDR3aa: CASSLGGTASTNEKLFF
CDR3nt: TGCGCCAGCAGCTTGGGAGGGACAGCGAGCACAAATGAAAAACTGTTTTTT

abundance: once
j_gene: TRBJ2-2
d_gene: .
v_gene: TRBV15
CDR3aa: CATSRDRGGKTGELFF
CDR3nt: TGTGCCACCAGCAGAGATCGGGGAGGAAAAACCGGGGAGCTGTTTTTT

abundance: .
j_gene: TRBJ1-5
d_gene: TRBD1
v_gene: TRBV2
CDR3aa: CASSEGTGGNQPQHF
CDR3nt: TGTGCCAGCAGTGAAGGGACAGGGGGGAACCAGCCCCAGCATTTT

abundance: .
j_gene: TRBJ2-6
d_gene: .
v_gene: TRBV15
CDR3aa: CATSRVEGPDSSGANVLTF
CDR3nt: TGTGCCACCAGCAGAGTGGAGGGGCCGGACAGCTCTGGGGCCAACGTCCTGACTTTC

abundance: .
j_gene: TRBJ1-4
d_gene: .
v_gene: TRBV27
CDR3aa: CASRGGRTNEKLFF
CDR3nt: TGTGCCAGCAGGGGGGGGCGAACTAATGAAAAACTGTTTTTT

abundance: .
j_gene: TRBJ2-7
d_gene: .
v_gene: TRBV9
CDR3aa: CASSVQPTSFYEQYF
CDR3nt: TGTGCCAGCAGCGTTCAGCCTACCTCTTTCTACGAGCAGTACTTC

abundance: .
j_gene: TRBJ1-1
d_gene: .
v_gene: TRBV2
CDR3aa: CASSVERRNTEAFF
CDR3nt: TGTGCCAGCAGTGTGGAGCGGCGGAACACTGAAGCTTTCTTT

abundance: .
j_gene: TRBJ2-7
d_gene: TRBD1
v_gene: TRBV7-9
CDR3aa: CASSLARDRGTYEQYF
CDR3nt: TGTGCCAGCAGCTTAGCCCGGGACAGGGGGACCTACGAGCAGTACTTC

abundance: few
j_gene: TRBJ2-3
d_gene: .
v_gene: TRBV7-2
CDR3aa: CASSLSRGGRTDTQYF
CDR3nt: TGTGCCAGCAGCTTATCCAGGGGGGGACGCACAGATACGCAGTATTTT

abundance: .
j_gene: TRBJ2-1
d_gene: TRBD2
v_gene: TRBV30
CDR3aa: CAWGLAVSYNEQFF
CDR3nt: TGTGCCTGGGGACTAGCGGTATCCTACAATGAGCAGTTCTTC

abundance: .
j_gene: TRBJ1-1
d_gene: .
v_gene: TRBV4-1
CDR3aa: CASSQWATENTEAFF
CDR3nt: TGCGCCAGCAGCCAATGGGCAACCGAGAACACTGAAGCTTTCTTT

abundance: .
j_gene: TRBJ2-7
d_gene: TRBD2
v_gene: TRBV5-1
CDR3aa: CASALAGSSYEQYF
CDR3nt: TGCGCCAGCGCCCTAGCGGGGTCGTCCTACGAGCAGTACTTC

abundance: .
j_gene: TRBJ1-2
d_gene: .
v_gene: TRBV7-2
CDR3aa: CASSLGRSGAGYTF
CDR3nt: TGTGCCAGCAGCTTAGGACGTTCGGGAGCCGGCTACACCTTC

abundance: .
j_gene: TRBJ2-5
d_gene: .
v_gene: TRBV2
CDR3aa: CASSAQGRGSETQYF
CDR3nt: TGTGCCAGCAGTGCTCAGGGACGGGGGAGCGAGACCCAGTACTTC

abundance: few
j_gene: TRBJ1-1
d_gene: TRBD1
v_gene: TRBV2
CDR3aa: CASSVQGAGVNTEAFF
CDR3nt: TGTGCCAGCAGTGTCCAGGGGGCAGGGGTGAACACTGAAGCTTTCTTT

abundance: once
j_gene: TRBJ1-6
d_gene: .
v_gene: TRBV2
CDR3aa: CASKWGEEGSPLHF
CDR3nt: TGTGCCAGCAAATGGGGGGAAGAAGGTTCACCCCTCCACTTT

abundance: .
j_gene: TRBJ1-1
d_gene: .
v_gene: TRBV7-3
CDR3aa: CASSLDAVAGVEAFF
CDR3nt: TGTGCCAGCAGCTTAGATGCGGTCGCAGGCGTTGAAGCTTTCTTT

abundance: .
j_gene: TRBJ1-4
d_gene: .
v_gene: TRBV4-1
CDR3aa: CASSLTTREKLFF
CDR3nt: TGCGCCAGCAGCCTAACTACCCGTGAAAAACTGTTTTTT

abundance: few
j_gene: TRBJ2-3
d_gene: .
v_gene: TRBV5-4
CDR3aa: CASSPLVSFTDTQYF
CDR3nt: TGTGCCAGCAGCCCGCTAGTTAGTTTCACAGATACGCAGTATTTT

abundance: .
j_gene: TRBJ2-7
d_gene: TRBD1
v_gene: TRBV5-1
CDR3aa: CASSLGPQGLGYEQYF
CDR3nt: TGCGCCAGCAGCTTGGGGCCACAGGGGTTGGGCTACGAGCAGTACTTC

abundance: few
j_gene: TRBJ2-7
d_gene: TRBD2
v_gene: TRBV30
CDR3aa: CAWTRGSGSSYEQYF
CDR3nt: TGTGCCTGGACGCGGGGGAGCGGGAGCTCCTACGAGCAGTACTTC

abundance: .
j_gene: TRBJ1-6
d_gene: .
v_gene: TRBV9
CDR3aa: CASSQDSRGSPLHF
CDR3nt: TGTGCCAGCAGCCAGGACAGTAGAGGTTCACCCCTCCACTTT

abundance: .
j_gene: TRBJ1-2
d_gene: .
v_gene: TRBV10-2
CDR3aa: CASSLGLGYGYTF
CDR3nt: TGCGCCAGCAGTCTAGGTCTGGGCTATGGCTACACCTTC

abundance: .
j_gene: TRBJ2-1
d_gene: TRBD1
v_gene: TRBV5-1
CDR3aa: CASRGTGGSYNEQFF
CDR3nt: TGCGCCAGCAGAGGGACAGGGGGCTCCTACAATGAGCAGTTCTTC

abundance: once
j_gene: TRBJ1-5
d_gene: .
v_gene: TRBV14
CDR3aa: CASSPSMDQPQHF
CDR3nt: TGTGCCAGCAGCCCCTCCATGGACCAGCCCCAGCATTTT